These 27 T cell receptor beta chains came from one sample sequenced in a study of blood T cells in healthy people across ages. Primed by a sample-barcoded 5' primer and a J-beta primer mix, a second PCR proceeded for about 7 to 11 cycles. TCRdb ran MiXCR on the 5' RACE reads and lists one entry per CDR3 protein. This sample yields fewer than 2 million distinct CDR3 sequences, of which about two fifths are seen a single time; approximately 22% belongs to the top ten. Sequenced input: blood. These receptors came from a human donor in good health.

In this sample, this clonotype turned up many times. This rearrangement joins TRBV5-5 to TRBJ1-1; D remains ambiguous. V lost 4 bases and J lost 1, with 5 bases in between. This CDR3 is built from 12 residues. The germline CDR1 and CDR2 sequences are SGHKS and YYEKEE (reference sequence). The CDR3 sequence: CASSARNTEAFF. CDR3 in DNA: TGTGCCAGCAGCGCCCGGAACACTGAAGCTTTCTTT.

This clonotype was observed a few times. The chain employs TRBV4-3 and TRBJ2-7; D is perhaps TRBD1 or TRBD2 (5 bases each). The germline V gene encodes CDR1 LGHNA and CDR2 YSLEER. The CDR3 loop spans 16 amino acids. The V and J ends lost 0 bases and 3 bases respectively, with 15 bases between them. The CDR3 DNA sequence: TGCGCCAGCAGCCAAGACTCCCGGGACGGCTACTACGAGCAGTACTTC. This translates into CASSQDSRDGYYEQYF.

This clonotype has just a few counts. This sequence joins TRBV7-2 and TRBJ1-1, with TRBD1 as a possible D gene (5 bases). The CDR3 covers 14 residues. Germline V gives CDR1 SGHTA, CDR2 FQGNSA. V was shortened by 5 bases and J by 5 bases, with 15 bases between the two germline ends. CDR3 residues: CASSQERGGTEAFF. Written as DNA, the CDR3 is TGTGCCAGCAGCCAAGAACGGGGGGGAACTGAAGCTTTCTTT.

In its sample, this clonotype was seen many times. V gene TRBV24-1 combines with J gene TRBJ2-1; tentative D call: TRBD1 (5 bases). In germline, CDR1 is KGHDR, CDR2 SFDVKD. This CDR3 contains 12 residues. With 6 bases removed from V and 12 bases from J, the gap between germline ends came to 14 bases. The CDR3 DNA is TGTGCCACCAGTAGTTTTAGGGGCGTGCAGTTCTTC. Amino acid sequence: CATSSFRGVQFF.

The chain is built from TRBV5-1 and TRBJ1-2; 11 nucleotides match TRBD1. CDR1 is SGHRS, CDR2 YFSETQ, per germline. The CDR3 is 19 residues long. After removal of 2 bases from V and 3 bases from J, the junction contained 15 bases not matched to a gene. CDR3 in amino acids: CASSFGAGQGASSYYGYTF. Written as DNA, the CDR3 is TGCGCCAGCAGCTTCGGTGCTGGACAGGGGGCGAGCTCATACTATGGCTACACCTTC. The variable domain in full, with the rest retrieved from reference TRBV5-1 and TRBJ1-2, is KAGVTQTPRYLIKTRGQQVTLSCSPISGHRSVSWYQQTPGQGLQFLFEYFSETQRNKGNFPGRFSGRQFSNSRSEMNVSTLELGDSALYLCASSFGAGQGASSYYGYTFGSGTRLTVV.

In its sample, this clonotype was seen many times. The genes are TRBV7-2 and TRBJ2-7, with unresolved D. V gave up 4 bases and J gave up 0 bases, with 10 bases separating them. CDR3 size: 14 residues. Germline-derived CDR1 and CDR2 are SGHTA and FQGNSA. In DNA form, the CDR3 reads TGTGCCAGCAGCTCCTCCCGGGTCTCCTACGAGCAGTACTTC. Translating it yields CASSSSRVSYEQYF.

The V and J genes are TRBV7-2 and TRBJ1-1, with D maybe TRBD1 (5 bases). V was cut by 5 bases and J by 3 bases, with 22 bases left in between. This CDR3 is built from 17 residues. The germline V gene encodes CDR1 SGHTA and CDR2 FQGNSA. In DNA form, the CDR3 reads TGTGCCAGCAGCCCCCGTCCCGGGGCGCTCACGGACACTGAAGCTTTCTTT. It is translated as CASSPRPGALTDTEAFF. The full variable domain, in which reference TRBV7-2 and TRBJ1-1 provide the parts outside the CDR3, is GAGVSQSPSNKVTEKGKDVELRCDPISGHTALYWYRQSLGQGLEFLIYFQGNSAPDKSGLPSDRFSAERTGGSVSTLTIQRTQQEDSAVYLCASSPRPGALTDTEAFFGQGTRLTVV.

The V call is TRBV7-8, the J call TRBJ1-5, with unresolved D. The CDR3 loop spans 17 amino acids. V lost 1 base to trimming and J lost 0 bases, with 13 bases between them. Germline CDR1 SGHVS, CDR2 FQNEAQ. DNA for the CDR3: TGTGCCAGCAGCTTAGTTGGAGGGAGTTATAGCAATCAGCCCCAGCATTTT. This gives the protein CASSLVGGSYSNQPQHF. Supplemented by reference TRBV7-8 and TRBJ1-5, the full variable domain reads GAGVSQSPRYKVAKRGQDVALRCDPISGHVSLFWYQQALGQGPEFLTYFQNEAQLDKSGLPSDRFFAERPEGSVSTLKIQRTQQEDSAVYLCASSLVGGSYSNQPQHFGDGTRLSIL.

This chain connects TRBV28 to TRBJ2-7; 8 positions match TRBD1. From germline, CDR1 is MDHEN and CDR2 SYDVKM. J gave up 3 bases and V 4 bases, and 5 bases lay outside the gene matches. The CDR3 runs 14 residues. This CDR3 reads CASSSPGQDYEQYF. DNA of the CDR3: TGTGCCAGCAGTTCCCCGGGACAGGACTACGAGCAGTACTTC.

The chain recombines TRBV9 with TRBJ2-7; TRBD2 is a possible D gene (5 bases). CDR1 and CDR2 from the germline V gene are SGDLS and YYNGEE. V was cut by 4 bases and J by 4 bases, with 12 bases left in between. The CDR3 is 13 amino acids. The CDR3 coding sequence is TGTGCCAGCAGCTCCCGGGGTGAGTACGAGCAGTACTTC. Protein sequence: CASSSRGEYEQYF.

The chain is built from TRBV7-6 and TRBJ2-5, with no clear D. This CDR3 spans 15 amino acids. Germline V gene data show CDR1 as SGHVS and CDR2 as FNYEAQ. Trimming took off 5 bases at V and 5 bases at J, with 18 bases between the two ends. The DNA for the CDR3 is TGTGCCAGCAGCCCAACCATACGCGTTGGGGAGACCCAGTACTTC. Its protein is CASSPTIRVGETQYF.

The V call is TRBV13, the J call TRBJ1-1, with unresolved D. Germline-derived CDR1 and CDR2 are PRHDT and FYEKMQ (reference sequence). There are 15 residues in the CDR3. V lost 5 bases, J lost 1 base, and 14 bases lay in between. The DNA for the CDR3 is TGTGCCAGCAGCCTCAAAGGGTGGGGGAACACTGAAGCTTTCTTT. This gives the protein CASSLKGWGNTEAFF.

This chain uses TRBV10-3 with TRBJ2-5, with 7 nucleotides matching TRBD1. Losses at the gene ends were 8 bases for V and 3 bases for J; bases not matched to a gene: 9. Germline V gives CDR1 ENHRY, CDR2 SYGVKD. This CDR3 has 14 amino acids. The CDR3 here is CAIASPTGKETQYF. In DNA, the CDR3 is TGTGCCATCGCGAGCCCGACAGGGAAAGAGACCCAGTACTTC.

The chain combines TRBV4-3 with TRBJ2-1; 14 nucleotides line up with TRBD2. Germline V lookup: CDR1 LGHNA, CDR2 YSLEER. This CDR3 region has 19 residues. The V segment lost 2 bases and the J segment 8 bases; nucleotides outside the gene matches: 14. CDR3 DNA sequence: TGCGCCAGCAGCCAACAAGTCCCGACTAGCGGGGGGGCACAGGATGAGCAGTTCTTC. Translated: CASSQQVPTSGGAQDEQFF.

This clonotype has more than one count but fewer than ten. V is TRBV7-2 and J is TRBJ2-4; maybe TRBD2 (6 bases). Looked up from germline, CDR1 is SGHTA and CDR2 is FQGNSA. Trimming removed 8 bases from V and 10 bases from J, with 21 bases in between. This CDR3 is built from 14 residues. The CDR3 reads CASLIKPGLGIQYF. The CDR3 coding sequence is TGTGCCAGCCTTATAAAACCGGGACTGGGGATTCAGTACTTC.

This clonotype has at least ten counts. The chain links TRBV4-3 to TRBJ2-4; D uncertain. Germline CDR1 LGHNA, CDR2 YSLEER. There are 16 residues in the CDR3. With 1 base removed from V and 0 bases from J, the gap between germline ends came to 10 bases. The CDR3 loop reads CASSQAVHLAKNIQYF. The CDR3 DNA sequence: TGCGCCAGCAGCCAAGCTGTCCATTTAGCCAAAAACATTCAGTACTTC.

The sample holds a few counts of this clonotype. The chain uses TRBV9 and TRBJ1-1; no clear D. The CDR3 consists of 16 residues. The germline gives CDR1 SGDLS, CDR2 YYNGEE. V shed 3 bases and J shed 0 bases, with 15 bases lying between them. CDR3 in DNA: TGTGCCAGCAGCGGCGGAATGGGGAGTTTGAACACTGAAGCTTTCTTT. Its protein is CASSGGMGSLNTEAFF.

This clonotype came up a few times. The chain is built from TRBV16 and TRBJ1-2; TRBD1 is a possible D gene (5 bases). Trimming shortened V by 3 bases and J by 5 bases, and 10 bases separated the two germline ends. CDR1 KGHSY and CDR2 FQNENV come from the germline V gene. CDR3 length equals 13 residues. The chain's CDR3 is CASSHDPGYGYTF. The DNA for the CDR3 is TGTGCCAGCAGCCATGACCCAGGGTATGGCTACACCTTC.

V gene TRBV10-3 combines with J gene TRBJ2-3; TRBD1 agrees at 8 bases. CDR3 size: 13 residues. Germline CDR1 and CDR2: ENHRY and SYGVKD. The junction had 3 bases not matched to a gene; V was cut back by 6 bases and J by 4 bases. The CDR3 nucleotides read TGTGCCATCAGGGACAGGGACTCAGATACGCAGTATTTT. It translates to CAIRDRDSDTQYF.

To note about this clonotype: An end of the junction differs from the germline gene, which may be a read error. This chain uses TRBV20-1 with TRBJ2-1; 8 bases are shared with TRBD2. Germline V gives CDR1 DFQATT, CDR2 SNEGSKA (reference sequence). The CDR3 extends over 16 amino acids. CDR3 amino acids: CSARDRTSGLYNGQFF. The CDR3 region has the DNA TGCAGTGCTAGAGATCGAACTAGCGGACTCTACAATGGGCAGTTCTTC.

J is TRBJ1-1 and V is TRBV2; possible D gene TRBD1, 6 bases. Germline V CDR1 and CDR2: SNHLY, FYNNEI. The V gene lost 6 bases and the J gene lost 11 bases, with 25 bases spanning the gap. The CDR3 covers 15 residues. CDR3 protein: CASRGRQAGFGRAFF. The CDR3, as DNA: TGTGCCAGCAGGGGCCGACAGGCTGGGTTTGGTCGGGCTTTCTTT.

This chain uses TRBV6-5 with TRBJ2-7; weak D call: TRBD2 (6 bases). From germline, CDR1 is MNHEY and CDR2 SVGAGI. The CDR3 is made up of 13 amino acids. Trimming shortened V by 0 bases and J by 5 bases, and 8 bases separated the two germline ends. Written as DNA, the CDR3 is TGTGCCAGCAGTTACTCGGCGGGGCACGAGCAGTACTTC. Its translation: CASSYSAGHEQYF.

The V and J genes are TRBV6-5 and TRBJ2-2; D is uncertain. CDR1 and CDR2 (germline): MNHEY, SVGAGI. The V end lost 6 bases, the J end lost 4 bases, and 9 bases lay between the germline ends. This CDR3 has 13 amino acids. Written as DNA, the CDR3 is TGTGCCAGCAGCCCGTACAGCACCGGGGAGCTGTTTTTT. Translation: CASSPYSTGELFF.

The chain carries TRBV20-1 and TRBJ1-2, with D tentatively TRBD1 (6 bases). CDR3 length equals 13 residues. CDR1 is DFQATT, CDR2 SNEGSKA, per germline (reference sequence). V was trimmed by 6 bases and J by 6 bases, leaving 17 bases between them. The CDR3 sequence is CSAPTGQLDGYTF. Here the CDR3 DNA reads TGCAGTGCCCCTACCGGACAGTTGGATGGCTACACCTTC.

The V and J genes are TRBV20-1 and TRBJ2-5; 8 bases match TRBD2. Germline V CDR1 and CDR2: DFQATT, SNEGSKA (reference sequence). The CDR3 totals 14 residues. The junction had 7 bases not matched to a gene; V was cut back by 4 bases and J by 3 bases. The CDR3 sequence: CSAILISGEETQYF. DNA of the CDR3: TGCAGTGCTATCCTCATTAGCGGGGAAGAGACCCAGTACTTC.

This clonotype occurred a few times. The junction departs from germline at one end; a sequencing error may be responsible. The chain recombines TRBV5-1 with TRBJ2-3; D tentatively reads TRBD1 or TRBD2 (6 bases each). The CDR3 has 14 amino acids. Germline values: CDR1 SGHRS, CDR2 YFSETQ. The CDR3 sequence: CASSLGGDTGTQYF. CDR3 coding DNA: TGCGCCAGCAGCTTGGGGGGGGACACAGGTACGCAGTATTTT.

The chain joins TRBV20-1 to TRBJ2-3; D unresolved. V was clipped by 7 bases and J by 1 base, with 9 bases between them. CDR3 length: 12 residues. Germline V gene data show CDR1 as DFQATT and CDR2 as SNEGSKA (reference sequence). For the CDR3, the DNA is TGCAGTGTTCCGGACCGCACAGATACGCAGTATTTT. Its translation: CSVPDRTDTQYF.